The next 13 T cell receptor beta chains were all read from a single sample in a study of T cell responses to AZD1222 COVID-19 vaccine. The assay was immunoSEQ multiplex PCR, and TCRdb's table has in-frame clones only and misses some. This table has 90,000 to 140,000 clones, 88% appearing once. Source: peripheral blood, taken on day 0 of AZD1222 vaccination. These receptors were obtained from an adult in good health.

V usage is TRBV6-4 and J usage is TRBJ2-2; the match to TRBD2 covers 13 bases. Germline loops: CDR1 MRHNA, CDR2 SNTAGT. Germline trimming cut 4 bases from V and 0 bases from J; bases unmatched to any gene: 2. The CDR3 spans 17 residues. CDR3 sequence: CASSVLAGGSNTGELFF. In DNA form, the CDR3 reads TGTGCCAGCAGTGTACTAGCGGGAGGGTCGAACACCGGGGAGCTGTTTTTT.

V gene TRBV5-1 combines with J gene TRBJ2-5; 14 bases match TRBD2. Germline CDR1 reads SGHRS; CDR2 reads YFSETQ. This CDR3 contains 15 residues. Unmatched junction bases numbered 3, after V lost 3 bases and J lost 5 bases. The CDR3 loop reads CASSSGLAGVETQYF. The CDR3 coding sequence is TGCGCCAGCAGCTCGGGACTAGCGGGAGTGGAGACCCAGTACTTC.

V usage is TRBV24-1 and J usage is TRBJ2-1; possible D gene TRBD2, 6 bases. Germline V gene sequence: CDR1 KGHDR, CDR2 SFDVKD. Trimming left V 4 bases short and J 8 bases short, with 8 bases between. This CDR3 spans 12 amino acids. CDR3 coding DNA: TGTGCCACCAGTGACCGGGAGTATGAGCAGTTCTTC. Encoded protein: CATSDREYEQFF.

This clone was seen a single time. The V gene is TRBV11-2, the J gene TRBJ2-7; 8 nucleotides match TRBD2. This CDR3 contains 14 residues. The germline V gene encodes CDR1 SGHAT and CDR2 FQNNGV. Trimming removed 1 base from V and 7 bases from J; junction bases left unmatched: 6. CDR3 sequence: CASSLAGGPGEQYF. The CDR3 DNA sequence: TGTGCCAGCAGCTTAGCGGGAGGGCCGGGGGAGCAGTACTTC.

The table lists this clone with a count of one. The chain links TRBV18 to TRBJ2-1, with D perhaps being TRBD1 or TRBD2 (5 bases each). Between the trimmed V and J ends, which lost 5 bases and 3 bases, there was a span of 14 bases. The CDR3 covers 15 residues. The V gene's germline CDR1 is KGHSH and CDR2 LQKENI. In DNA form, the CDR3 reads TGTGCCAGCTCAACTACAGGAGGAGACTACAATGAGCAGTTCTTC. This translates into CASSTTGGDYNEQFF.

The chain recombines TRBV5-1 with TRBJ1-1; possible D gene TRBD1, 5 bases. The V end lost 3 bases, the J end lost 6 bases, and 15 bases lay between the germline ends. CDR3 size: 14 residues. CDR1 is SGHRS, CDR2 YFSETQ, per germline. CDR3 protein: CASSSGTDLAEAFF. The DNA of the CDR3 is TGCGCCAGCAGCTCAGGGACTGATTTGGCTGAAGCTTTCTTT.

V and J are TRBV6-6 and TRBJ2-1; TRBD2 matches 10 bases. Germline V gene sequence: CDR1 MNHNY, CDR2 SVGAGI (reference sequence). V lost 6 bases to trimming and J lost 8 bases; unmatched junction nucleotides: 13. The CDR3 sequence is 16 residues long. CDR3 sequence: CASRYELAGVSDEQFF. DNA of the CDR3: TGTGCCAGCAGATACGAGCTAGCGGGAGTCAGCGATGAGCAGTTCTTC.

The gene calls are TRBV9 and TRBJ1-6; D is unresolved. With 0 bases removed from V and 7 bases from J, the gap between germline ends came to 5 bases. The germline CDR1 and CDR2 sequences are SGDLS and YYNGEE. CDR3 length: 13 amino acids. For the CDR3, the DNA is TGTGCCAGCAGCGTAGACCCCAATTCACCCCTCCACTTT. As protein: CASSVDPNSPLHF.

This chain connects TRBV7-9 to TRBJ2-5; D is undetermined. The CDR3 length is 12 residues. The V end was cut by 5 bases, the J end by 5 bases, with 9 bases between. Per germline, CDR1 SEHNR and CDR2 FQNEAQ (reference sequence). The CDR3 DNA sequence: TGTGCCAGCAGCCCCCTAGAGGAGACCCAGTACTTC. It is translated as CASSPLEETQYF.

V is TRBV27 and J is TRBJ2-7; possibly TRBD1 for D (6 bases). The V and J ends lost 10 bases and 2 bases respectively, with 30 bases between them. The CDR3 is 18 amino acids. CDR1 and CDR2 from the germline V gene are MNHEY and SMNVEV (reference sequence). In DNA form, the CDR3 reads TGTGCCACCCTTCGAAAGCATACGTACCAGGGACAAGCCTACGAGCAGTACTTC. As protein: CATLRKHTYQGQAYEQYF.

The V gene is TRBV13, the J gene TRBJ2-7; possible D gene TRBD1, 5 bases. The CDR3 length is 15 residues. Per the germline V gene, CDR1 is PRHDT and CDR2 is FYEKMQ (reference sequence). Deletions cut 0 bases from V and 0 bases from J, with 9 bases between. CDR3 DNA: TGTGCCAGCAGCTTAGGCCAGGGCTACTCCTACGAGCAGTACTTC. It specifies CASSLGQGYSYEQYF.

The rearrangement links TRBV7-9 to TRBJ2-1, with 9 bases matching TRBD2. Trimming cost V 7 bases and J 8 bases; bases outside gene matches: 12. Germline V gene lookup returns CDR1 SEHNR and CDR2 FQNEAQ (reference sequence). CDR3 length: 15 amino acids. The CDR3 loop reads CASTTSGLGLDEQFF. The CDR3 DNA is TGTGCCAGCACGACTAGCGGATTGGGTTTGGATGAGCAGTTCTTC.

This chain joins TRBV9 and TRBJ2-7; the D gene is possibly TRBD1 (5 bases). CDR1 is SGDLS, CDR2 YYNGEE, per germline. Between the trimmed V and J ends, which lost 0 bases and 5 bases, there was a span of 15 bases. The CDR3 runs to 15 residues. CDR3 DNA sequence: TGTGCCAGCAGCGTAGTTGGGGCGGCCATCCACGAGCAGTACTTC. This gives the protein CASSVVGAAIHEQYF.